This TCR beta chain was captured by sequencing in a study of blood T cell repertoires in COVID-19. Study overall: From the United States, Italy and Spain came samples of acute and convalescent COVID-19. T cells, B-cell-depleted T cells, or PBMCs provided the cDNA or gDNA that served as material.

In the authors' methods: Amplification from reference gene primers served as the basis for estimated nucleated cell counts. Libraries were prepared by immunoSEQ multiplex PCR; TCRdb keeps only in-frame clonotypes and omits some of them. V and J calls and clone size are those listed in that table; D and trimming were worked out from the DNA. The table includes roughly 260,000 clones, about four fifths detected once. Germline values: CDR1 ENHRY, CDR2 SYGVKD. Germline trimming cut 4 bases from V and 8 bases from J; bases unmatched to any gene: 5. CDR3 length: 13 amino acids. This rearrangement joins TRBV10-3 to TRBJ1-2; 9 nucleotides align to TRBD1. The TCR was taken from a woman in her 70s with acute or convalescent COVID-19. Sequenced material: peripheral blood. The CDR3 loop is CAISATGGGGYTF. CDR3 DNA sequence: TGTGCCATCAGTGCGACAGGGGGGGGAGGCTACACCTTC.